This T cell receptor beta chain came from a study of shared clonotypes between healthy human individuals (TCRdb year 2020). Some background on the complete study: Two women and three men aged 18 to 49 years were included in the cohort. Per donor, three plates each were used for CD4 naive and CD4 memory, two for CD8 naive, and one for CD8 memory. To estimate repertoire size and how much clonotype sharing occurs between individuals, the study deeply sequenced the blood TCR repertoires of a handful of healthy adults. To increase sequencing depth and limit assay-specific biases, different laboratories used diverse techniques to prepare libraries and sequence TCR repertoires. Leukapheresis yielded between about 0.94 and 9 billion PBMCs per donor.

TCR CDR3 regions were amplified from genomic DNA by multiplex PCR using the deep immunoSEQ assay. Extracted genomic DNA from each cell subset was distributed evenly across all wells of several immunoSEQ 96-well plates, and each plate was treated as a replicate. For sorted subsets, approximately 210 ng of genomic DNA, equivalent to around 30,000 T cell genomes, went into each replicate PCR. Purified libraries were quantified with a Qubit 3.0 fluorometer, sized on a Bioanalyzer 2100, and re-quantified with the KAPA Library Quantification kit. Every immunoSEQ 96-well plate was sequenced on a dedicated single-read 150-cycle Illumina NextSeq 550 flow cell. Per the original workflow: Because the immunoSEQ output included only junctional sequences and no quality scores, the filtering could not be the same as the filtering used for full-length reads. To assign V/J genes and CDR3, sequences were annotated against IMGT germline references using PyIR, a Python wrapper for IgBLAST v1.9. Any read was removed if the V/J assignment was weak (E-value above 1e-6), the CDR3 was missing, or the read contained stop codons, out-of-frame junctions, or ambiguous translated residues. A V3J clonotype was defined by an identical inferred V gene, J gene, and CDR3 amino acid sequence. To compute the percentage overlap between repertoires, the number of shared unique clonotypes was divided by the size of the smaller repertoire. Richness of each repertoire was evaluated using RTK rarefaction, the Chao1 estimator, and Recon v2.1 estimates of unobserved clonotypes. Generation probabilities were computed with OLGA for all TCRbeta clonotypes obtained by the gDNA method from four donors. TCRdb's version of the immuneACCESS table is confined to in-frame rearrangements and falls short of the full clone set. An unresolved V gene accounts for under half of the shortfall where checked; the remainder is of unknown origin. V and J calls and clone size are copied from that table; D and trimming were computed from the DNA. This sample gives 2 million or so clones in total; about 94% of them show up just once. The ten largest clones take up about 1.1% of the sample.

For the CD8 naive samples, CD45RO-negative cells were positively selected for CCR7, yielding a CD45RA+CCR7+ population from which TemRA cells were excluded. The donors were healthy, HIV-negative adults with no recently reported acute infections or vaccinations. All donors were Caucasian adults living in Nashville, Tennessee, USA. After blood collection by leukapheresis, PBMCs were isolated using Ficoll-Histopaque density gradient centrifugation and then cryopreserved in the vapor phase of liquid nitrogen. Analytical flow cytometry was used to check the purity and quantity of every magnetically sorted T cell population. From each sorted fraction, genomic DNA was isolated and quantified by UV absorbance on a Nanodrop 2000c. V is clipped by 0 bases and J by 8 bases, and the sequence between their germline boundaries is 5 bases long. The CDR3 spans 12 residues, from the cysteine through the phenylalanine. Only the CDR3 part of the read is kept: 36 bases, read in frame from the first base. CDR1 and CDR2 are drawn from the germline V gene: SGHTA, FQGNSA.

Concerning this clone: Which antigen it targets is not known. Within one base of it there is no much larger clone, and no base qualities were kept.

Summary of the overall study and its limitations: Based on pairwise subsampling, the degree of clonotype sharing among donors was expected to be affected by sequencing depth. Naive subsets generally had larger estimated clonotype richness than memory subsets did. Compared with non-shared clonotypes, clonotypes shared by all four sorted-subset donors had higher generation probabilities. Sharing across a handful of donors was observed for around 4.8% of naive CD4, over 3% of naive CD8, 2% to 2.5% of memory CD4, and around 0.42% of memory CD8 clonotypes. Sampling was restricted to blood, and TCR repertoires in tissues likely differ from the TCR repertoires found in blood. Even with the large sequencing depth, rarefaction of the sorted-subset datasets indicated that sequencing was incomplete. Because the study included a small number of donors, the genetic and exposure-history diversity represented was limited.

The receptor's source is a man aged 18-30 years in good health. Recombination joined TRBV7-2 with TRBJ1-5, with the D gene too uncertain to name. The sequenced sample was naive CD8+ T cells sorted from blood. Taken with the paper, the label for cell subset or site translates to: CD45RA+CCR7+. Here is the DNA: TGTGCCAGCAGCTTAGCGCGGGAGCCCCAGCATTTT. Protein translation: CASSLAREPQHF.